This T cell receptor (beta chain) derives from a study of glioma-infiltrating T cells. This clonotype has ten or more counts. Using RNA template, CDR3s of TCR alpha and beta were amplified with iRepertoire arm-PCR. TCRdb reanalysed the multiplex PCR reads using MiXCR and keeps one entry per CDR3 protein. Seen here are about 12,000 distinct CDR3 sequences, roughly 29% observed once, and the top ten hold less than 50%. Germline values: CDR1 MNHNS, CDR2 SASEGT. V lost 6 bases, J lost 7 bases, and 10 bases stayed unmatched. The CDR3 extends over 15 amino acids. The receptor comes from a human donor with low-grade glioma or glioblastoma, undergoing nonglioma brain surgery, or in good health (not recorded which). The sample taken for sequencing was glioma tissue, nonneoplastic brain tissue, or PBMCs (not recorded which). This chain connects TRBV6-1 to TRBJ2-5; 11 bases are a match to TRBD2. CDR3: CASRPTSGSKVTQYF. Here the CDR3 DNA reads TGTGCCAGCAGGCCCACTAGCGGGAGTAAAGTGACCCAGTACTTC.